This is a list of T cell receptor beta chains from one sample in a study of control samples from healthy donors and cancer patients. TCRdb's table, derived via immunoSEQ multiplex PCR, lists solely in-frame clones and lacks some. The sample has about 130,000 clones, 85% to 95% seen once. The sequenced material came from PBMCs. Source of these receptors: a man older than 75 with head and neck cancer. Each CDR3 is given with its conserved first and last residue. The D gene is left open where the match is weak. Not every row has a clone size; where given, it reads once, few, many or a size class.

clone_size: once
d_call: TRBD2
v_call: TRBV4-2
j_call: TRBJ2-2
cdr3_nt: TGTGCCAGCAGCCAAGTCTATGTTCCGAGCGGGGGGACCGGGGAGCTGTTTTTT
cdr3_aa: CASSQVYVPSGGTGELFF

clone_size: NA
d_call: NA
v_call: TRBV2
j_call: TRBJ1-1
cdr3_nt: TGTGCCAGCCTGGAGTGGACTGAAGCTTTCTTT
cdr3_aa: CASLEWTEAFF

clone_size: NA
d_call: TRBD2
v_call: TRBV15
j_call: TRBJ2-1
cdr3_nt: TGTGCCACCAGCAGAGATCGGACTAGCGGTTACAATGAGCAGTTCTTC
cdr3_aa: CATSRDRTSGYNEQFF

clone_size: NA
d_call: TRBD2
v_call: TRBV7-9
j_call: TRBJ2-7
cdr3_nt: TGTGCCAGCAGCAGGCCGGGACTAGCGGGGGCTGGCGAGCAGTACTTC
cdr3_aa: CASSRPGLAGAGEQYF

clone_size: NA
d_call: TRBD1
v_call: TRBV2
j_call: TRBJ1-3
cdr3_nt: TGTGCCAGCAAGCAGGGGGCGACCGGCAACACCATATATTTT
cdr3_aa: CASKQGATGNTIYF

clone_size: NA
d_call: NA
v_call: TRBV10-3
j_call: TRBJ1-6
cdr3_nt: TGTGCCATCGGATCGGGGCAGAATTCACCCCTCCACTTT
cdr3_aa: CAIGSGQNSPLHF

clone_size: NA
d_call: NA
v_call: TRBV5-1
j_call: TRBJ2-1
cdr3_nt: TGCGCCAGCGGGACGGGGTGGAATGAGCAGTTCTTC
cdr3_aa: CASGTGWNEQFF

clone_size: NA
d_call: TRBD1
v_call: TRBV19
j_call: TRBJ1-1
cdr3_nt: TGTGCCAGCCTCAGGGGGCCGATGAACACTGAAGCTTTCTTT
cdr3_aa: CASLRGPMNTEAFF

clone_size: NA
d_call: NA
v_call: TRBV11-3
j_call: TRBJ1-1
cdr3_nt: TGTGCCAGCAGCTTAGTTCAGAACACTGAAGCTTTCTTT
cdr3_aa: CASSLVQNTEAFF

clone_size: NA
d_call: NA
v_call: TRBV4-1
j_call: TRBJ2-5
cdr3_nt: TGCGCCAGCAGCCAAGCGCTGGCAGAGACCCAGTACTTC
cdr3_aa: CASSQALAETQYF

clone_size: NA
d_call: NA
v_call: TRBV9
j_call: TRBJ1-5
cdr3_nt: TGTGCCAGCAGCGCCGAGAAGTCAGCCCAGCATTTT
cdr3_aa: CASSAEKSAQHF

clone_size: NA
d_call: NA
v_call: TRBV5-1
j_call: TRBJ1-2
cdr3_nt: TGCGCCAGCAGCTTGGAGGGCGCCTTCTATGGCTACACCTTC
cdr3_aa: CASSLEGAFYGYTF

clone_size: NA
d_call: TRBD1
v_call: TRBV4-1
j_call: TRBJ2-4
cdr3_nt: TGCGCCAGCAGCCAAGTCGGATCTTGGACAGGGGGTGCGCGGGTGGCCAAAAACATTCAGTACTTC
cdr3_aa: CASSQVGSWTGGARVAKNIQYF

clone_size: NA
d_call: TRBD2
v_call: TRBV19
j_call: TRBJ2-5
cdr3_nt: TGTGCCAGTAGTGCGGGACTAGCCGGGGAGACCCAGTACTTC
cdr3_aa: CASSAGLAGETQYF

clone_size: NA
d_call: NA
v_call: TRBV9
j_call: TRBJ1-3
cdr3_nt: TGTGCCAGCAGCCCCGTGCGGGGTCCTGGAAACACCATATATTTT
cdr3_aa: CASSPVRGPGNTIYF

clone_size: NA
d_call: NA
v_call: TRBV30
j_call: TRBJ1-6
cdr3_nt: TGTGCCTGGAGTGGGCCAAGCAAGAATAATTCACCCCTCCACTTT
cdr3_aa: CAWSGPSKNNSPLHF

clone_size: NA
d_call: NA
v_call: TRBV4-3
j_call: TRBJ2-7
cdr3_nt: TGCGCCAGCAGCCAAGATCTCGTGTCAGTTTACGAGCAGTACTTC
cdr3_aa: CASSQDLVSVYEQYF

clone_size: once
d_call: TRBD1
v_call: TRBV5-1
j_call: TRBJ2-7
cdr3_nt: TGCGCCAGCAGCCACGGACAGGGAGGTAGAGCCTACGAGCAGTACTTC
cdr3_aa: CASSHGQGGRAYEQYF

clone_size: NA
d_call: TRBD2
v_call: TRBV6-2/TRBV6-3
j_call: TRBJ2-1
cdr3_nt: TGTGCCAGCAGTCTAAGAACGGGAGGGTTCAATGAGCAGTTCTTC
cdr3_aa: CASSLRTGGFNEQFF

clone_size: NA
d_call: TRBD2
v_call: TRBV2
j_call: TRBJ2-3
cdr3_nt: TGTGCCAGCAGTCCCAGGGTAGCGGGGGCGGTAAGGGCAGATACGCAGTATTTT
cdr3_aa: CASSPRVAGAVRADTQYF

clone_size: NA
d_call: TRBD1
v_call: TRBV7-4
j_call: TRBJ1-2
cdr3_nt: TGTGCCAGCAGAAGCGGGACAGTCCGGTGGAACTATGGCTACACCTTC
cdr3_aa: CASRSGTVRWNYGYTF

clone_size: NA
d_call: NA
v_call: TRBV19
j_call: TRBJ1-5
cdr3_nt: TGTGCCAGTAGTAGGCGAGGGGTCGGCAATCAGCCCCAGCATTTT
cdr3_aa: CASSRRGVGNQPQHF

clone_size: few
d_call: NA
v_call: TRBV18
j_call: TRBJ1-3
cdr3_nt: TGTGCCAGCTCACCACTACAACGTAACTCTGGAAACACCATATATTTT
cdr3_aa: CASSPLQRNSGNTIYF

clone_size: NA
d_call: NA
v_call: TRBV4-1
j_call: TRBJ2-2
cdr3_nt: TGCGCCAGCAGCCAAGATGGTGGGGGGCGAACCGGGGAGCTGTTTTTT
cdr3_aa: CASSQDGGGRTGELFF

clone_size: NA
d_call: TRBD2
v_call: TRBV12-5
j_call: TRBJ2-1
cdr3_nt: TGTGCTAGTGGTTTCCAGACTAGCGGGAGGCCCAATGAGCAGTTCTTC
cdr3_aa: CASGFQTSGRPNEQFF

clone_size: NA
d_call: NA
v_call: TRBV10-3
j_call: TRBJ2-2
cdr3_nt: TGTGCCATCAAGGGTAGCGTTCACGGGGAGCTGTTTTTT
cdr3_aa: CAIKGSVHGELFF